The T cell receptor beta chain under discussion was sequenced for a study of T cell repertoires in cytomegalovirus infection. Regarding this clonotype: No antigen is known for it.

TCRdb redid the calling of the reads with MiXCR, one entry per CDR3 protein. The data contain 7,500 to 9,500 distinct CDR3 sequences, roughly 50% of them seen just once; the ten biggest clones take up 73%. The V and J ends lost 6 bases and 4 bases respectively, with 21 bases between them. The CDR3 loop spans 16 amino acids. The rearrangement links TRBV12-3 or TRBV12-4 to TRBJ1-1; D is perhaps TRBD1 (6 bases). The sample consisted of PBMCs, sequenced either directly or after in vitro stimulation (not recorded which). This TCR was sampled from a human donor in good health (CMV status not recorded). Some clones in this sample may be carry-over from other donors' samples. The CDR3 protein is CASRHRVSKQGTEAFF. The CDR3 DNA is TGTGCCAGCAGACACAGGGTTTCAAAACAGGGCACTGAAGCTTTCTTT.